This TCR beta chain was observed in a study of T cells in Graves' hyperthyroidism and ophthalmopathy. This clonotype was seen repeatedly, ten times or more. Amplification of TCR beta CDR3 regions was performed using RNA transcripts as template. First-round RT-PCR of the TCR CDR3 relied on the HTBI primer set. TCRdb analysed the multiplex PCR reads with MiXCR anew, one entry per CDR3 protein. The table shows around 700,000 distinct CDR3 sequences, with 30% to 40% occurring only once. Patients having uncontrolled infection, another autoimmune disease, pregnancy or lactation were not included. The germline V gene encodes CDR1 SQVTM and CDR2 ANQGSEA. The CDR3 contains 15 residues. V dropped 1 base and J dropped 4 bases, with 16 bases sitting between them.

The material sequenced was blood. This clonotype was sampled from a woman aged 40 to 50 with Graves' hyperthyroidism. This chain joins TRBV29-1 and TRBJ1-2; no definite D call. DNA for the CDR3: TGCAGCGTTGAAGTCAGAGCGGCGCTCCTCTATGGCTACACCTTC. Its protein is CSVEVRAALLYGYTF.